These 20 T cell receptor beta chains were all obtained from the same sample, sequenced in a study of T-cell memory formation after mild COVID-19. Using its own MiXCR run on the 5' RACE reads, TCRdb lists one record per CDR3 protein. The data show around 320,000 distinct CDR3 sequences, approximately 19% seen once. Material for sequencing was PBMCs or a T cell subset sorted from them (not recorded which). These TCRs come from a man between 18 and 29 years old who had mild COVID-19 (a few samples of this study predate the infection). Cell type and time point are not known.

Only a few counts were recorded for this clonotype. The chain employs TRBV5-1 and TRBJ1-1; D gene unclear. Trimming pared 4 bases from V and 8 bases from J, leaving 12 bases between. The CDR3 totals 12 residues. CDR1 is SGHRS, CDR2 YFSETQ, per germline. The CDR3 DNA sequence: TGCGCCAGCAGCCGGACGGACCCCGAAGCTTTCTTT. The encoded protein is CASSRTDPEAFF.

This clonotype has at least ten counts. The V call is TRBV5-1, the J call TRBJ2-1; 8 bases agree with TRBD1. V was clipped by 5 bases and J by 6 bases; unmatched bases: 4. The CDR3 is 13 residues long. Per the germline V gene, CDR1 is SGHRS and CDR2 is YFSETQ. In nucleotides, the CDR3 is TGCGCCAGCAGTCGTACAGGGGGCAATGAGCAGTTCTTC. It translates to CASSRTGGNEQFF.

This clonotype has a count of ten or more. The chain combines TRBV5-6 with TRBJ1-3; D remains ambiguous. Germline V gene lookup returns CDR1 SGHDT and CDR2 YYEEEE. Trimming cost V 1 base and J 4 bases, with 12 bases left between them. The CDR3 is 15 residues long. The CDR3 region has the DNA TGTGCCAGCAGCTTGTTCGGCCTCACAGGAAACACCATATATTTT. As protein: CASSLFGLTGNTIYF.

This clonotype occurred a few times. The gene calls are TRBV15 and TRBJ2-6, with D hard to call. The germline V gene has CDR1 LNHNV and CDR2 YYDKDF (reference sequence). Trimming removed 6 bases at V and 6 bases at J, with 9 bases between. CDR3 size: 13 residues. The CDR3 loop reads CATSRREANVLTF. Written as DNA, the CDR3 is TGTGCCACCAGTAGACGCGAGGCCAACGTCCTGACTTTC.

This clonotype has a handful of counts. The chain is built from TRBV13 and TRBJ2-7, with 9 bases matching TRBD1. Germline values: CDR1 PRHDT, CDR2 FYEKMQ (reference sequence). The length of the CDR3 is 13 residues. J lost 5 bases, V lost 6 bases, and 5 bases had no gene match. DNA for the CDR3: TGTGCCAGCAGTAAGGACAGGGGAAACGAGCAGTACGTC. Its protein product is CASSKDRGNEQYV.

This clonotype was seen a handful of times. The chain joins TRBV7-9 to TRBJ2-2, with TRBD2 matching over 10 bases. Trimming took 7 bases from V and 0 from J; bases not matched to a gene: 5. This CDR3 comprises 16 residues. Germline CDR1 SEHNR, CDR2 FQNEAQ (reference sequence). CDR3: CASTGLAASNTGELFF. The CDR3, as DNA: TGTGCCAGCACCGGACTAGCGGCTTCGAACACCGGGGAGCTGTTTTTT.

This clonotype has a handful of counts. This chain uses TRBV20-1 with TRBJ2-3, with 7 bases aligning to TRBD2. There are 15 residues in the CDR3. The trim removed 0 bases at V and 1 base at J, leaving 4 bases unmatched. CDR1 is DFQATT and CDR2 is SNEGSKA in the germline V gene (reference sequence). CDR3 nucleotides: TGCAGTGCTAGAGATGCCAGCGGGGGCACAGATACGCAGTATTTT. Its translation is CSARDASGGTDTQYF.

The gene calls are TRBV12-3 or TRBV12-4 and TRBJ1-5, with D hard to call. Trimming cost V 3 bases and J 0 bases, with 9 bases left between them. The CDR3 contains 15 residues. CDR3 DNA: TGTGCCAGCAGTTTCGGCAGCAGTAGCAATCAGCCCCAGCATTTT. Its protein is CASSFGSSSNQPQHF.

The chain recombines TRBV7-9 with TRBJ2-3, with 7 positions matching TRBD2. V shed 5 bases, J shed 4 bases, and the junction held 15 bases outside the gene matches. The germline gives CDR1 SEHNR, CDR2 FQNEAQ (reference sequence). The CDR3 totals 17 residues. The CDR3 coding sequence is TGTGCCAGCAGCACCCCTGGCGGGGGAGGTGGGGCAGATACGCAGTATTTT. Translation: CASSTPGGGGGADTQYF.

DNA for the CDR3: TGCGCCAGCAGCCAAGATCGGACCACGGGCTACACCTTC. Encoded protein: CASSQDRTTGYTF. This rearrangement joins TRBV4-1 to TRBJ1-2; D is unresolved. Germline-derived CDR1 and CDR2 are MGHRA and YSYEKL. This CDR3 spans 13 amino acids. Trimming stripped 0 bases from V and 8 bases from J, with 10 bases between.

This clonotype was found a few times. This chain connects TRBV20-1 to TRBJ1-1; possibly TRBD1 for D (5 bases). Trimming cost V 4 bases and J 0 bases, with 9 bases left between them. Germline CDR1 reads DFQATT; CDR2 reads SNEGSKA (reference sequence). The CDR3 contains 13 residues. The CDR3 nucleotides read TGCAGTGCTATCAAGACAGTGAACACTGAAGCTTTCTTT. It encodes CSAIKTVNTEAFF.

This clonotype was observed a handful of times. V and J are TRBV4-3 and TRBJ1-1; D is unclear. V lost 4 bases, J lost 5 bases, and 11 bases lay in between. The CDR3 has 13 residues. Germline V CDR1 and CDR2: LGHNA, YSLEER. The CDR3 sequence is CASSRTMDTEAFF. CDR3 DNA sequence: TGCGCCAGCAGCCGGACGATGGATACTGAAGCTTTCTTT.

CDR3 protein: CASSSGTQYEQYV. For the CDR3, the DNA is TGTGCCAGCAGTTCCGGGACCCAATACGAGCAGTACGTC. The rearrangement joins TRBV6-6 to TRBJ2-7, with D perhaps assigned TRBD1 or TRBD2 (5 bases each). Germline CDR1 is MNHNY and CDR2 is SVGAGI (reference sequence). V lost 4 bases, J lost 4 bases, and 11 bases lay in between. This CDR3 region has 13 residues.

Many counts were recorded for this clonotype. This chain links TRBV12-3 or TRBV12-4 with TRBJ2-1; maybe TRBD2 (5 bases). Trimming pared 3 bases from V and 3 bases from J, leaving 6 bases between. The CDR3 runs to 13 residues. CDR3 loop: CASSFGNYNEQFF. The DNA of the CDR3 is TGTGCCAGCAGTTTCGGGAACTACAATGAGCAGTTCTTC.

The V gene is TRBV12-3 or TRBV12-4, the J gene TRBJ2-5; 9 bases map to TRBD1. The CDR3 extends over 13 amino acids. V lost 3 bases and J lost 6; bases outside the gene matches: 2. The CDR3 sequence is CASSLGTGQTQYF. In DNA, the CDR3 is TGTGCCAGCAGTTTGGGGACAGGGCAGACCCAGTACTTC.

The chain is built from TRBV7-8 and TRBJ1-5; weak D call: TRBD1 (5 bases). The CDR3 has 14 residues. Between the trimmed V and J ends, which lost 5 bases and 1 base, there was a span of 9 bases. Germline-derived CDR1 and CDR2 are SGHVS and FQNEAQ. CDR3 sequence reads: CASSRGPSNQPQHF. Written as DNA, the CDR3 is TGTGCCAGCAGCCGGGGACCGAGCAATCAGCCCCAGCATTTT.

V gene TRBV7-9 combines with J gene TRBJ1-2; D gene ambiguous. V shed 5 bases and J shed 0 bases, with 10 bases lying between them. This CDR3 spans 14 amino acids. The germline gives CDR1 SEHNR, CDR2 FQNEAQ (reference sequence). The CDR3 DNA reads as TGTGCCAGCAGCCATCGTGGCTCTAACTATGGCTACACCTTC. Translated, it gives CASSHRGSNYGYTF. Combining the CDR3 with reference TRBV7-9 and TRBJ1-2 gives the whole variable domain DTGVSQNPRHKITKRGQNVTFRCDPISEHNRLYWYRQTLGQGPEFLTYFQNEAQLEKSRLLSDRFSAERPKGSFSTLEIQRTEQGDSAMYLCASSHRGSNYGYTFGSGTRLTVV.

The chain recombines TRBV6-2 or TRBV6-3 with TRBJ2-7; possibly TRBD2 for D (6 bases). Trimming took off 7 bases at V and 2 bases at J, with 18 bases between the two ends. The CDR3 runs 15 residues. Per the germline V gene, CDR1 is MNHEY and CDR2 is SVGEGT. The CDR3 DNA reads TGTGCCAGCACCTTACGCGGGACGCCTACCTACGAGCAGTACTTC. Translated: CASTLRGTPTYEQYF.

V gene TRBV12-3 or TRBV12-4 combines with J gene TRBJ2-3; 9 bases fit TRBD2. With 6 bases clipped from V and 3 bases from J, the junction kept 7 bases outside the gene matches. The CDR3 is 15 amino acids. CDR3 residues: CASRGGGAWTDTQYF. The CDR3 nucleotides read TGTGCCAGCAGAGGCGGGGGGGCATGGACAGATACGCAGTATTTT.

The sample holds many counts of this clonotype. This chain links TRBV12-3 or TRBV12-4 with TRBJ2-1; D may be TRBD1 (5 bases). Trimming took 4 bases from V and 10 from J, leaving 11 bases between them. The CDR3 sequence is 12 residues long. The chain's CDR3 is CASSSSHREQFF. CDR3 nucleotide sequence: TGTGCCAGCAGTTCGTCCCACAGGGAGCAGTTCTTC.